This T cell receptor beta chain was recorded in a study of blood T cells in healthy people across ages (dated by TCRdb to between 2014 and 2017). As for the study more broadly: In model experiments, template switching captured roughly one uniquely barcoded TCR beta cDNA molecule for every two T cells. To track age-related changes in TCR beta repertoire diversity, the study relied on deep sequencing normalized with unique cDNA molecular identifiers. The donors were split into four age groups: young (average about 15 years), middle-aged (39), aged (more than 55) and long-lived (roughly 77). For two donors (one aged 18 to 30 and one aged 80 or older), the study analyzed two additional independent replicas of 1 million unique cDNA reads from the same blood draw. Overall study results and their limits: The CMV infection status of donors was not known, potentially confounding age-related changes in expanded clonotypes. Estimates of total diversity based on one million sequenced T cells were considered lower bounds and underestimates. Compared with the aged group, the long-lived group had more naive CD4+ T cells, fewer expanded clones and increased TCR diversity, suggesting age selection. The percentage of naive T cells measured by flow cytometry correlated strongly with observed TCR beta diversity. Since profiling was done on bulk unsorted PBMCs, naive and antigen-experienced compartments could not be conclusively compared. As age increased, observed TCR beta diversity per million T cells dropped in a roughly linear way, and a significant reduction was already evident by age 40.

The donors were some 36 Caucasian individuals from Russia, aged roughly 6 to 100 years, who were systemically healthy. Roughly 9.5 milliliters of peripheral blood were drawn from each donor into EDTA-treated Vacutainer tubes. PBMCs were isolated by Ficoll-Paque density-gradient centrifugation, with at least 7 million obtained per sample. Total RNA, at least 6 micrograms per sample, was extracted from PBMCs with Trizol reagent. For every donor, an aliquot of PBMCs went through flow cytometry to measure the percentages of naive CD45RAhigh/CD27high T cells. Note on this clonotype: Its specific antigen is unknown. No clone much larger than this one lies a single base away; base qualities are absent.

Library preparation used 5' RACE. The run used an Illumina HiSeq 2500. A second PCR of roughly 7 to 11 cycles was performed with a sample-barcoded 5' primer and a J-beta primer mix. Each TCR beta cDNA molecule received a unique molecular identifier from a template-switch 5' adaptor carrying 12 random nucleotides. Each sample yielded at least 2.5 million CDR3-containing paired-end reads. First-strand cDNA was synthesized from all RNA with the Mint cDNA synthesis kit, primed by a TRBC-specific oligonucleotide. After uracil-DNA glycosylase treatment, a first 18-cycle PCR used universal primers M1SS and BC2_uni_R on all cDNA. On the authors' methods: For normalization, 1 million high-quality reads were randomly selected from each sample, with every read carrying a distinct molecular identifier. Instead of being binned into consensus sequences, reads with shared molecular identifiers were discarded. MiTCR, with a Q25 quality threshold and the strictest error-elimination algorithm, was used for CDR3 identification, clonotype clustering and error correction. A nonparametric unseen species model using Euler transformation provided a lower-bound estimate of total TCR beta diversity. The public reads were reanalyzed by TCRdb: fastp trimming at Q25, MiXCR alignment, in-frame beta chains only. Rows merge per CDR3 protein into single entries with the most common DNA and genes. In this record, the V and J calls reflect TCRdb's handling and not the investigators' own analysis. Here the sample has 600,000 to 900,000 distinct CDR3 sequences; around a quarter occur a single time. The ten largest clones capture 3% of the sample.

These data were also reused for a study on T cells of mothers and their children. Per that second paper: Donors were nine systemically healthy Caucasian individuals: three mothers and their six children. cDNA synthesis used all of the extracted RNA, with approximately 1.4 ug of RNA in each 15 ul reaction. In the second PCR, sample barcodes and 2-4 random nucleotides were introduced via the M1S primer. Over 8.5 million TCR beta CDR3 reads were obtained for each mother, and 3 million to 3.5 million reads were obtained for each child. TCR recombination output is similarly shaped by thymic selection in related and unrelated pairs, with a minor effect exerted by inherited differences. Related mother-child pairs always showed normalized repertoire overlap that was slightly higher than in unrelated mother-child pairs, though the difference was never significant. No persistent microchimeric T cell clones were found, with a detection sensitivity of around 100 clones per million clonotypes. The study used deep NGS to compare TCR beta repertoires of mothers and children, seeking features distinguishing related mother-child pairs from unrelated individuals. Mothers averaged about 37 +/- 4 years of age and children averaged approximately 11 +/- 4 years. After adapters were ligated using NEBNext reagents, the libraries underwent 100+100 nt paired-end sequencing on an Illumina HiSeq 2000. To prevent cross-contamination, the mother and child libraries were prepared one month apart and sequenced in separate runs. For each donor, somewhere between about 450,000 and 2,100,000 distinct TCR beta clonotypes were identified. Naive TCR beta clonotypes were estimated from low-frequency clonotypes matched to each donor's FACS-determined naive share, without sorting.

Sequenced material: blood. This receptor was taken from a boy aged 5-17 years in good health.

The CDR3 sequence is CASPARTGDQPQHF. The sequenced DNA: TGTGCCAGCCCTGCTCGTACAGGGGATCAGCCCCAGCATTTT. The chain couples TRBV21-1 to TRBJ1-5; the DNA was not used to check the table's D call, TRBD1. TRBV21-1 counts as a pseudogene. The CDR3 runs 14 amino acids, cysteine and phenylalanine included. CDR3 DNA is the only sequence kept; it has 42 bases, read in frame from the first base.